These 19 T cell receptor beta chains were sequenced from one sample in a study of Ad26.COV2.S vaccination and SARS-CoV-2 variants. Treatment of the sample: some 20 received Ad26.COV2.S at low or high dose, single or two shots; about 5 received placebo; per-sample allocation not given. The study sampled participants on day 63 after the first vaccine or placebo injection. Profiling relied on immunoSEQ multiplex PCR, and the TCRdb table lists in-frame clones only, not all of them. The data contain 300,000 to 400,000 clones, roughly 81% of them seen just once; the ten biggest clones take up roughly 3.1%. The sequencing here drew on peripheral blood, taken in a trial of Ad26.COV2.S vaccine versus placebo. Receptor source: a person between 18 and 59 years old who received the Ad26.COV2.S COVID-19 vaccine or a placebo.

This chain links TRBV6-5 with TRBJ2-2, with 7 nucleotides matching TRBD1. The CDR3 runs 16 residues. The V gene end was trimmed by 4 bases and the J gene end by 5 bases; junction bases not matched to a gene: 10. Germline V gene data show CDR1 as MNHEY and CDR2 as SVGAGI. This chain's CDR3 is CASSFLTGSETGELFF. As DNA, the CDR3 is TGTGCCAGCAGTTTCCTGACAGGGAGCGAGACCGGGGAGCTGTTTTTT.

The chain recombines TRBV5-1 with TRBJ1-1, with 8 bases aligning to TRBD1. J lost 10 bases, V lost 1 base, and 12 bases had no gene match. CDR3 size: 15 residues. Germline V gene data show CDR1 as SGHRS and CDR2 as YFSETQ. The CDR3 coding sequence is TGCGCCAGCAGCTTGTCCCCCGAGGGAACAGGGGGAGCTTTCTTT. It encodes CASSLSPEGTGGAFF.

V usage is TRBV10-2 and J usage is TRBJ1-1; tentatively, D is TRBD1 (5 bases). This CDR3 comprises 13 residues. Germline loops: CDR1 WSHSY, CDR2 SAAADI. Trimming pared 4 bases from V and 6 bases from J, leaving 12 bases between. CDR3 in DNA: TGCGCCAGCAGTGTTCAGGGTGGCCCTGAAGCTTTCTTT. Residues: CASSVQGGPEAFF.

The chain employs TRBV18 and TRBJ1-6; tentative D call: TRBD1 (5 bases). CDR3 length: 12 residues. Germline V CDR1 and CDR2: KGHSH, LQKENI. Trimming took off 6 bases at V and 7 bases at J, with 7 bases between the two ends. Here the CDR3 DNA reads TGTGCCAGCTCTGGGGCCAATTCACCCCTCCACTTT. Translation gives CASSGANSPLHF.

V is TRBV6-5 and J is TRBJ1-4; no definite D call. CDR1 MNHEY and CDR2 SVGAGI come from the germline V gene. This CDR3 has 12 amino acids. Trimming left V 8 bases short and J 6 bases short, with 10 bases between. DNA of the CDR3: TGTGCCAGCTCGGACGGCCATGAAAAACTGTTTTTT. Its translation: CASSDGHEKLFF.

The rearrangement joins TRBV2 to TRBJ1-2, with D unclear. This CDR3 comprises 15 residues. V was clipped by 3 bases and J by 2 bases, with 13 bases between them. Germline loops: CDR1 SNHLY, CDR2 FYNNEI. The CDR3 loop reads CASSEEGRLNYGYTF. The CDR3 nucleotides read TGTGCCAGCAGTGAGGAAGGACGCCTGAACTATGGCTACACCTTC.

This clone has more than one count but fewer than ten. V is TRBV7-9 and J is TRBJ2-1; a possible D gene is TRBD2 (6 bases). The V end was cut by 4 bases, the J end by 4 bases, with 14 bases between. CDR1 and CDR2 (germline): SEHNR, FQNEAQ (reference sequence). CDR3 length: 15 amino acids. For the CDR3, the DNA is TGTGCCAGCAGCTCTTTCCGGGACTTGTACAATGAGCAGTTCTTC. It specifies CASSSFRDLYNEQFF.

The chain couples TRBV6-2 or TRBV6-3 to TRBJ2-7, with TRBD1 identical over 8 bases. The CDR3 spans 15 residues. CDR1 and CDR2 (germline): MNHEY, SVGEGT. V dropped 0 bases and J dropped 9; count of bases not matched to a gene: 10. The CDR3 nucleotides read TGTGCCAGCAGTTACTCGATTACAGGGGGTAGGGTGCAGTACTTC. Translation gives CASSYSITGGRVQYF.

The rearrangement joins TRBV28 to TRBJ1-5; possibly TRBD1 for D (6 bases). The V end was cut by 5 bases, the J end by 6 bases, with 11 bases between. Germline V gene data show CDR1 as MDHEN and CDR2 as SYDVKM. The CDR3 has 13 amino acids. For the CDR3, the DNA is TGTGCCAGCAGTACGCAGGGGTTTCAGCCCCAGCATTTT. Translating gives CASSTQGFQPQHF.

The gene calls are TRBV28 and TRBJ2-7; possibly TRBD2 for D (7 bases). Per germline, CDR1 MDHEN and CDR2 SYDVKM. V was trimmed by 6 bases and J by 3 bases, leaving 21 bases between them. CDR3 length: 16 residues. The CDR3, as DNA: TGTGCCAGCAGCTACGTGGGGGGGCGCGTTGTCTACGAGCAGTACTTC. Its translation is CASSYVGGRVVYEQYF.

In DNA form, the CDR3 reads TGCAGCGTCCACGCCCCGGGGCAGGGGGCCTACGAGCAGTACTTC. It codes for CSVHAPGQGAYEQYF. The V call is TRBV29-1, the J call TRBJ2-7; 7 bases line up with TRBD1. The V gene's germline CDR1 is SQVTM and CDR2 ANQGSEA. V shed 6 bases and J 2 bases; nucleotides not matched to a gene: 13. The CDR3 length is 15 residues.

CDR3 DNA: TGTGCCAGCAGCTCCCGAGGTGGGGAGCTGTTTTTT. It translates to CASSSRGGELFF. The J gene is TRBJ2-2, the V gene TRBV11-2; no firm D call. V was clipped by 4 bases and J by 8 bases, with 8 bases between them. The CDR3 sequence is 12 residues long. CDR1 and CDR2 (germline): SGHAT, FQNNGV. Based on the CDR3 plus reference TRBV11-2 and TRBJ2-2, the full variable domain is EAGVAQSPRYKIIEKRQSVAFWCNPISGHATLYWYQQILGQGPKLLIQFQNNGVVDDSQLPKDRFSAERLKGVDSTLKIQPAKLEDSAVYLCASSSRGGELFFGEGSRLTVL.

The CDR3 coding sequence is TGCAGCGTTGACTCCGGGACAGCGAGCTACGAGCAGTACTTC. It specifies CSVDSGTASYEQYF. The chain joins TRBV29-1 to TRBJ2-7; TRBD1 matches 7 bases. CDR1 is SQVTM and CDR2 is ANQGSEA in the germline V gene. The V and J ends lost 3 bases and 3 bases, in that order; junction bases with no gene match: 8. The CDR3 loop spans 14 amino acids.

This chain joins TRBV5-8 and TRBJ2-3; 9 bases are shared with TRBD2. The CDR3 totals 15 residues. The germline CDR1 and CDR2 sequences are SGHTS and YDEGEE. The junction had 9 bases not matched to a gene; V was cut back by 4 bases and J by 6 bases. The CDR3 DNA is TGTGCCAGCAGCCTACTTGCGGGAGGGGCTGATACGCAGTATTTT. The encoded protein is CASSLLAGGADTQYF.

This clone has a handful of counts. The rearrangement links TRBV4-1 to TRBJ1-5, with TRBD1 identical over 7 bases. V dropped 4 bases and J dropped 0; count of bases not matched to a gene: 3. CDR1 and CDR2 (germline): MGHRA, YSYEKL. The CDR3 covers 15 residues. CDR3 region: CASSPGQASNQPQHF. The CDR3 region has the DNA TGCGCCAGCAGCCCTGGACAGGCTAGCAATCAGCCCCAGCATTTT.

The chain carries TRBV6-5 and TRBJ1-3; 7 nucleotides align to TRBD1. J was trimmed by 0 bases and V by 6 bases; bases with no gene match: 2. This CDR3 region has 14 residues. Germline V gene data show CDR1 as MNHEY and CDR2 as SVGAGI. The CDR3 protein is CASSGTASGNTIYF. The CDR3 nucleotides are TGTGCCAGCAGCGGGACAGCCTCTGGAAACACCATATATTTT.

This clone was counted ten times or more. The rearrangement uses TRBV5-4 and TRBJ2-3, with D tentatively TRBD2 (5 bases). Germline-derived CDR1 and CDR2 are SGHNT and YYREEE (reference sequence). This CDR3 comprises 15 residues. Trimming left V 0 bases short and J 2 bases short, with 10 bases between. The CDR3 DNA is TGTGCCAGCAGCTTGGGAGTGGGAGCCACAGATACGCAGTATTTT. Its protein product is CASSLGVGATDTQYF.

CDR3 in amino acids: CASSPQLAGTLSSEQFF. Written as DNA, the CDR3 is TGTGCCAGCAGCCCCCAGCTAGCGGGGACATTATCAAGTGAGCAGTTCTTC. The V and J genes are TRBV9 and TRBJ2-1, with 9 bases that match TRBD2. V was clipped by 4 bases and J by 9 bases; unmatched bases: 17. The V gene's germline CDR1 is SGDLS and CDR2 YYNGEE. The length of the CDR3 is 17 residues.

V is TRBV23-1 and J is TRBJ1-5; 8 bases line up with TRBD1. TRBV23-1 is identified as an open reading frame with a role that is uncertain. V was pared by 2 bases and J by 2 bases, with 8 bases of the junction left unmatched. The CDR3 is 17 amino acids. The CDR3 DNA reads TGCGCCAGCAGTCAACAATCCGGGACAGGCCGCAATCAGCCCCAGCATTTT. Its translation: CASSQQSGTGRNQPQHF.